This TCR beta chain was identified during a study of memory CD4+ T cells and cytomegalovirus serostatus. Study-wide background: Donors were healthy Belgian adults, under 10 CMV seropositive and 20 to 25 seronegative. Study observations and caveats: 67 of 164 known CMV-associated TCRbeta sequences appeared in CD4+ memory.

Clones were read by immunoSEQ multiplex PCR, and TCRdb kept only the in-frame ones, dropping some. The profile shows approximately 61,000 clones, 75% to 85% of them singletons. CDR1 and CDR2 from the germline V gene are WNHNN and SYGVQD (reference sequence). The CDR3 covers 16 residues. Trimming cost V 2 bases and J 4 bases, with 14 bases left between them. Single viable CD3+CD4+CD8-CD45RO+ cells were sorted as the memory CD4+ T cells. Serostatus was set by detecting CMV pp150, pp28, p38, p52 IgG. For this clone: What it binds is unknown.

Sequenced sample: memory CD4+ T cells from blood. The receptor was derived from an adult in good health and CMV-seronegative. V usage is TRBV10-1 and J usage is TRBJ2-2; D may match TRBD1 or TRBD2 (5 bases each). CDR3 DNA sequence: TGCGCCAGCAGTGAGGCCTACGCTGGGGGCACCGGGGAGCTGTTTTTT. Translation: CASSEAYAGGTGELFF.